This T cell receptor beta chain was obtained from a study of blood T cell repertoires in COVID-19 (dated by TCRdb to about 2020). Broadly, across the study: Samples covering the acute and convalescent phases of COVID-19 were provided by collaborators in the United States, Italy and Spain. The prospective study material was composed of cDNA or gDNA derived from T cells, B-cell-depleted T cells, or PBMCs. Deeply sampled blood TCRbeta repertoires from subjects exposed to, actively infected with, or recovered from COVID-19 were included in the dataset. A freely available public database, intended as a resource for researchers studying the immune response to SARS-CoV-2, is where the repertoires were released. The samples were drawn from the first 160 participants of the ongoing ImmuneRACE study and from 1,200 or so subjects provided by 6 global collaborators. Nearly every sample came with metadata listing a de-identified subject ID, COVID-19 status, age in years and sex. HLA class I and class II types, where available, came from metadata supplied by the sample provider rather than from assay-based typing.

On the study overall, not on this receptor specifically: How much clinical and demographic metadata was included differed by source and by participant, and the metadata was provided uncurated.

Each collaborating institution followed its own protocols to collect whole blood in K2EDTA tubes. For TCRbeta analysis, collaborators shipped samples as frozen whole blood, isolated PBMCs, or DNA extracted from either of those sample types. A word on this clone: The specificity of this receptor is unknown. Qualities for individual bases were not recorded, and no much larger clone is one base off.

TCRbeta CDR3 regions were amplified from genomic DNA using the immunoSEQ Assay, a bias-controlled multiplex PCR. As for how the authors treated the data: The number of nucleated cells in each sample was estimated from the amplification of reference gene primers within the assay. To quantify the absolute abundance of each unique TCRbeta CDR3 rearrangement, sequence reads were collapsed and filtered. For each sample, productive Simpson clonality was calculated by taking the square root of Simpson's diversity index across productive rearrangements. The immuneACCESS repertoire file appears here via TCRdb, limited to in-frame rearrangements. These files lack a portion of the clones; in checked studies, under half of the deficit traces to unresolved V genes, and the cause of the others is not known. V and J calls and clone size follow that table, whereas D and trimming were derived from the DNA. Across this sample there are 210,000 or so clones, with roughly 78% seen only once. The ten largest clones capture approximately 12% of the sample.

V lost 3 bases and J lost 2 bases, and the count of bases not matched to a germline gene is 8. There are 16 amino acids in the CDR3, from cysteine to phenylalanine inclusive. The read is trimmed to its CDR3 DNA, 48 bases read in frame from base 1. In the germline V gene, CDR1 corresponds to LGHNT and CDR2 to FRNRAP. The chain links TRBV12-5 with TRBJ2-3, and TRBD2 matches 7 of the central bases. This sequence was found in a woman aged 40-49 years with acute or convalescent COVID-19. The sample was peripheral blood. The CDR3 region: CASGFEKRGPTDTQYF. In nucleotide form, the sequence is TGTGCTAGTGGTTTTGAAAAGCGGGGCCCCACAGATACGCAGTATTTT. The entire variable domain, with the stretches around the CDR3 drawn from the reference TRBV12-5 and TRBJ2-3 proteins, is DARVTQTPRHKVTEMGQEVTMRCQPILGHNTVFWYRQTMMQGLELLAYFRNRAPLDDSGMPKDRFSAEMPDATLATLKIQPSEPRDSAVYFCASGFEKRGPTDTQYFGPGTRLTVL.